This TCR beta chain is drawn from a study of identical twins. Unique molecular identifiers were present on cDNA, and template switching added a universal primer site. TCRdb analysed the 5' RACE reads with MiXCR anew, one entry per CDR3 protein. Among 200,000 to 250,000 distinct CDR3 sequences listed, over 5.5% were seen once. These data also formed part of another study, on T cells expressing NK-cell markers. From that study: According to the study, TCR beta repertoires originated from sorted CD3+CD56+NKG2C+, CD3+CD56+NKG2C- and CD3+CD56-NKG2C+ T cells.

Sequencing was done on a sample of CD8+ T cells sorted from blood. The sequence came from a woman aged 18-29 years in good health.

The CDR3 reads CASRGSGELFF. For the CDR3, the DNA is TGTGCCAGTAGAGGGTCCGGGGAGCTGTTTTTT. The gene calls are TRBV9 and TRBJ2-2, with TRBD2 as a possible D gene (5 bases). The germline V gene has CDR1 SGDLS and CDR2 YYNGEE. V lost 8 bases, J lost 6 bases, and 8 bases lay in between. This CDR3 is built from 11 residues.